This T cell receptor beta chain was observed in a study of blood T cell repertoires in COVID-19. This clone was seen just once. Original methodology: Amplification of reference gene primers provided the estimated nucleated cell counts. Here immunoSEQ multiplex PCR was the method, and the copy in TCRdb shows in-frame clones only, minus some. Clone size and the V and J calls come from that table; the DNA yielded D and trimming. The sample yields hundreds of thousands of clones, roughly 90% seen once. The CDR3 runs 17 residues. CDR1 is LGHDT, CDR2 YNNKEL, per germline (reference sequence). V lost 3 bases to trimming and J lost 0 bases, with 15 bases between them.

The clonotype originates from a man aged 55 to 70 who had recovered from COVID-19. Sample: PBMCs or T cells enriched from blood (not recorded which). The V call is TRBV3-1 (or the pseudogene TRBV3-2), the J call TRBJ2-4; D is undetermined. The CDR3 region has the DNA TGTGCCAGCAGCCACCCGTCGGCTAGGCTAGCCAAAAACATTCAGTACTTC. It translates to CASSHPSARLAKNIQYF.